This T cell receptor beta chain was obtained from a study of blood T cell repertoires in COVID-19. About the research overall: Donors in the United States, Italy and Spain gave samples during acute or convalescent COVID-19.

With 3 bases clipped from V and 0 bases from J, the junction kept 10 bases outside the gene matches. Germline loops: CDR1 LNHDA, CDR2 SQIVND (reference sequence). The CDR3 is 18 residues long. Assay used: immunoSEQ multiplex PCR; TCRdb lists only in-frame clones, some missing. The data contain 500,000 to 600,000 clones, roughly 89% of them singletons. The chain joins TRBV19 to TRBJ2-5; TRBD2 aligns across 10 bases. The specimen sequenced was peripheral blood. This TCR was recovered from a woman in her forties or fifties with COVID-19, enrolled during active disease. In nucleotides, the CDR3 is TGTGCCAGTAGTATCTCGTCTAGCGGGGGCTTGTACCAAGAGACCCAGTACTTC. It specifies CASSISSSGGLYQETQYF.